These T cell receptor beta chains were read from a single sample in a study of OX40 agonist ivuxolimab in advanced cancers. The data were produced by immunoSEQ multiplex PCR, yet TCRdb's version contains in-frame clones alone and is incomplete. Of roughly 70,000 clones in the sample, 80% to 85% were seen once. Sequenced material: CD4+ or CD8+ T cells sorted from blood, taken in a trial of the OX40 agonist ivuxolimab. These receptors were taken from an adult with an advanced solid tumor such as melanoma, head and neck, liver or kidney cancer. Both conserved end residues are part of each CDR3. Fields, in order: clone size, J gene, D gene, V gene, CDR3 protein, CDR3 DNA. A D gene is named only where the DNA matches it firmly. Clone size is stated in some rows and not others, as once, few, many or a class when expanded.

clone_size: NA; j_call: TRBJ1-1; d_call: TRBD1; v_call: TRBV7-9; cdr3_aa: CASSPTIRGTEAFF; cdr3_nt: TGTGCCAGCAGCCCTACTATCAGGGGGACTGAAGCTTTCTTT
clone_size: NA; j_call: TRBJ1-2; d_call: TRBD1; v_call: TRBV9; cdr3_aa: CASSVEQGAPGGYTF; cdr3_nt: TGTGCCAGCAGCGTAGAGCAGGGGGCGCCGGGAGGCTACACCTTC
clone_size: NA; j_call: TRBJ2-7; d_call: NA; v_call: TRBV18; cdr3_aa: CASSPQGGHSYEQYF; cdr3_nt: TGTGCCAGCTCACCACAAGGAGGGCACTCCTACGAGCAGTACTTC
clone_size: few; j_call: TRBJ2-5; d_call: TRBD2; v_call: TRBV11-3; cdr3_aa: CASSRGTSATETQYF; cdr3_nt: TGTGCCAGCAGCCGCGGGACTAGCGCTACAGAGACCCAGTACTTC
clone_size: NA; j_call: TRBJ2-2; d_call: TRBD1; v_call: TRBV7-3; cdr3_aa: CASSVDRGPGELFF; cdr3_nt: TGTGCCAGCAGCGTGGACAGGGGTCCCGGGGAGCTGTTTTTT
clone_size: NA; j_call: TRBJ1-1; d_call: TRBD1; v_call: TRBV6-5; cdr3_aa: CASSYGGQGVEAFF; cdr3_nt: TGTGCCAGCAGTTACGGTGGGCAGGGGGTTGAAGCTTTCTTT
clone_size: NA; j_call: TRBJ1-2; d_call: NA; v_call: TRBV18; cdr3_aa: CASSPTTVYGYTF; cdr3_nt: TGTGCCAGCTCACCTACGACAGTGTATGGCTACACCTTC
clone_size: few; j_call: TRBJ2-1; d_call: TRBD2; v_call: TRBV7-8; cdr3_aa: CASSLAQLAGVSSYNEQFF; cdr3_nt: TGTGCCAGCAGCTTAGCGCAACTAGCGGGGGTGAGCTCCTACAATGAGCAGTTCTTC
clone_size: NA; j_call: TRBJ1-3; d_call: TRBD1; v_call: TRBV19; cdr3_aa: CASSMEGAGNTIYF; cdr3_nt: TGTGCCAGTAGTATGGAGGGGGCCGGAAACACCATATATTTT
clone_size: NA; j_call: TRBJ2-4; d_call: TRBD1; v_call: TRBV5-1; cdr3_aa: CASSSDRDRGYGIQYF; cdr3_nt: TGCGCCAGCAGCTCCGACCGGGACAGGGGTTACGGCATTCAGTACTTC
clone_size: NA; j_call: TRBJ2-1; d_call: TRBD2; v_call: TRBV14; cdr3_aa: CASSHKRGGEQFF; cdr3_nt: TGTGCCAGCAGCCATAAGCGGGGTGGTGAGCAGTTCTTC
clone_size: NA; j_call: TRBJ2-7; d_call: NA; v_call: TRBV10-2; cdr3_aa: CASIRLLGPYEQYF; cdr3_nt: TGCGCCAGCATACGACTCCTAGGTCCCTACGAGCAGTACTTC
clone_size: NA; j_call: TRBJ2-5; d_call: NA; v_call: TRBV19; cdr3_aa: CASSATGTGQETQYF; cdr3_nt: TGTGCCAGTAGTGCGACCGGGACGGGACAAGAGACCCAGTACTTC
clone_size: NA; j_call: TRBJ2-3; d_call: NA; v_call: TRBV15; cdr3_aa: CATSRSSAQYF; cdr3_nt: TGTGCCACCAGCAGAAGCAGTGCGCAGTATTTT
clone_size: NA; j_call: TRBJ1-2; d_call: NA; v_call: TRBV4-1; cdr3_aa: CASSQPFSINGYTF; cdr3_nt: TGCGCCAGCAGCCAACCCTTTAGTATCAATGGCTACACCTTC
clone_size: NA; j_call: TRBJ2-7; d_call: NA; v_call: TRBV5-1; cdr3_aa: CASSLGHRDSSYEQYF; cdr3_nt: TGCGCCAGCAGCTTAGGGCACAGGGATAGCTCCTACGAGCAGTACTTC
clone_size: NA; j_call: TRBJ2-1; d_call: NA; v_call: TRBV2; cdr3_aa: CASSGETRNEQFF; cdr3_nt: TGTGCCAGCAGTGGCGAGACCCGGAATGAGCAGTTCTTC
clone_size: NA; j_call: TRBJ2-7; d_call: NA; v_call: TRBV2; cdr3_aa: CASSANRVAYEQYF; cdr3_nt: TGTGCCAGCAGTGCCAACAGGGTGGCCTACGAGCAGTACTTC
clone_size: few; j_call: TRBJ1-6; d_call: TRBD1; v_call: TRBV6-1; cdr3_aa: CASSFQTGAGSPLHF; cdr3_nt: TGTGCCAGCAGTTTCCAGACAGGGGCCGGTTCACCCCTCCACTTT
clone_size: NA; j_call: TRBJ1-2; d_call: TRBD1; v_call: TRBV30; cdr3_aa: CAWSQQGAGGYTF; cdr3_nt: TGTGCCTGGAGTCAACAGGGGGCGGGAGGCTACACCTTC
clone_size: NA; j_call: TRBJ1-1; d_call: NA; v_call: TRBV30; cdr3_aa: CAWGRGVNTEAFF; cdr3_nt: TGTGCCTGGGGAAGGGGGGTGAACACTGAAGCTTTCTTT
clone_size: NA; j_call: TRBJ2-3; d_call: NA; v_call: TRBV28; cdr3_aa: CASSLIGLGGASTDTQYF; cdr3_nt: TGTGCCAGCAGTTTGATAGGGCTTGGGGGAGCTAGCACAGATACGCAGTATTTT
clone_size: NA; j_call: TRBJ1-4; d_call: NA; v_call: TRBV5-5; cdr3_aa: CASSPWDIIEKLFF; cdr3_nt: TGTGCCAGCAGCCCGTGGGACATTATTGAAAAACTGTTTTTT
clone_size: once; j_call: TRBJ2-3; d_call: NA; v_call: TRBV19; cdr3_aa: CASSMFPSTDTQYF; cdr3_nt: TGTGCCAGTAGTATGTTTCCCAGCACAGATACGCAGTATTTT
clone_size: once; j_call: TRBJ2-7; d_call: NA; v_call: TRBV27; cdr3_aa: CASRRDGPYEQYF; cdr3_nt: TGTGCCAGCAGGCGGGACGGACCCTACGAGCAGTACTTC
clone_size: NA; j_call: TRBJ1-4; d_call: NA; v_call: TRBV7-8; cdr3_aa: CASSLAMGEKLFF; cdr3_nt: TGTGCCAGCAGCTTGGCCATGGGCGAAAAACTGTTTTTT
clone_size: NA; j_call: TRBJ2-3; d_call: TRBD2; v_call: TRBV9; cdr3_aa: CASTRAGGPTDTQYF; cdr3_nt: TGTGCCAGCACGCGGGCGGGAGGGCCCACGGATACGCAGTATTTT
clone_size: once; j_call: TRBJ2-1; d_call: NA; v_call: TRBV6-5; cdr3_aa: CASSETRYYEQFF; cdr3_nt: TGTGCCAGCAGCGAGACTAGGTATTATGAGCAGTTCTTC
clone_size: NA; j_call: TRBJ1-4; d_call: NA; v_call: TRBV7-6; cdr3_aa: CASSLSTGRFGEKLFF; cdr3_nt: TGTGCCAGCAGCTTATCTACAGGGAGGTTCGGTGAAAAACTGTTTTTT
clone_size: NA; j_call: TRBJ2-7; d_call: TRBD2; v_call: TRBV5-1; cdr3_aa: CASSKTSGGNYEQYF; cdr3_nt: TGCGCCAGCAGCAAGACTAGCGGGGGGAACTACGAGCAGTACTTC
clone_size: NA; j_call: TRBJ2-5; d_call: NA; v_call: TRBV5-1; cdr3_aa: CASSLGGVQETQYF; cdr3_nt: TGCGCCAGCAGCTTGGGGGGGGTCCAAGAGACCCAGTACTTC
clone_size: NA; j_call: TRBJ2-2; d_call: NA; v_call: TRBV4-1; cdr3_aa: CASSRTANTGELFF; cdr3_nt: TGCGCCAGCAGTCGGACAGCGAACACCGGGGAGCTGTTTTTT
clone_size: NA; j_call: TRBJ2-5; d_call: NA; v_call: TRBV6-6; cdr3_aa: CASDEGVQVETQYF; cdr3_nt: TGTGCCAGCGACGAGGGTGTACAGGTCGAGACCCAGTACTTC
clone_size: NA; j_call: TRBJ1-5; d_call: NA; v_call: TRBV11-2; cdr3_aa: CASSLGNNQPQHF; cdr3_nt: TGTGCCAGCAGCTTAGGTAACAATCAGCCCCAGCATTTT
clone_size: NA; j_call: TRBJ2-3; d_call: NA; v_call: TRBV14; cdr3_aa: CASSQGLDTQYF; cdr3_nt: TGTGCCAGCAGCCAAGGCCTAGATACGCAGTATTTT
clone_size: NA; j_call: TRBJ2-1; d_call: TRBD1; v_call: TRBV11-2; cdr3_aa: CASQGQRYNEQFF; cdr3_nt: TGTGCCAGTCAGGGACAGCGATACAATGAGCAGTTCTTC
clone_size: once; j_call: TRBJ2-3; d_call: NA; v_call: TRBV5-4; cdr3_aa: CASSLSVWSDTQYF; cdr3_nt: TGTGCCAGCAGCTTGTCAGTGTGGTCAGATACGCAGTATTTT
clone_size: NA; j_call: TRBJ2-3; d_call: TRBD1; v_call: TRBV10-3; cdr3_aa: CATRTGHSTDTQYF; cdr3_nt: TGTGCCACCCGGACAGGGCATAGCACAGATACGCAGTATTTT
clone_size: NA; j_call: TRBJ2-5; d_call: NA; v_call: TRBV7-2; cdr3_aa: CASSANKETQYF; cdr3_nt: TGTGCCAGCAGCGCGAACAAAGAGACCCAGTACTTC
clone_size: NA; j_call: TRBJ2-7; d_call: NA; v_call: TRBV15; cdr3_aa: CATSRAGGEQYF; cdr3_nt: TGTGCCACCAGCAGGGCAGGGGGGGAGCAGTACTTC
clone_size: NA; j_call: TRBJ1-5; d_call: TRBD1; v_call: TRBV4-3; cdr3_aa: CASSQGTGGLGGSNQPQHF; cdr3_nt: TGCGCCAGCAGCCAAGGGACAGGGGGCTTAGGGGGTAGCAATCAGCCCCAGCATTTT